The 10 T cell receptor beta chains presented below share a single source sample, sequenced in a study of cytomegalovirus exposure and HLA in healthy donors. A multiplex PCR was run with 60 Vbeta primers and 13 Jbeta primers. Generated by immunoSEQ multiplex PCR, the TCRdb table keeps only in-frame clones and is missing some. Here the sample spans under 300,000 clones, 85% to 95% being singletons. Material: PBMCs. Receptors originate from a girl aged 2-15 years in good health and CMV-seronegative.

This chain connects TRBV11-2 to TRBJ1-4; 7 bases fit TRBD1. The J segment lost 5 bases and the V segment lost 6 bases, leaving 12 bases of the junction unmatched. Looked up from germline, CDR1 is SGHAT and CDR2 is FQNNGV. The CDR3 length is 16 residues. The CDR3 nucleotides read TGTGCCAGCAGTTCCGGCCTCCAGGGGGGAAATGAAAAACTGTTTTTT. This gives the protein CASSSGLQGGNEKLFF.

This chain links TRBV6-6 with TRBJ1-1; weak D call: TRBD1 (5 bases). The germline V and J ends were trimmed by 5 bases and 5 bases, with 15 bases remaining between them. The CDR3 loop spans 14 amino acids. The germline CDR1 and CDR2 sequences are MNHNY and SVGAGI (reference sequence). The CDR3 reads CASSTYRFGTEAFF. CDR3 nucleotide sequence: TGTGCCAGCAGTACCTACAGGTTTGGGACTGAAGCTTTCTTT.

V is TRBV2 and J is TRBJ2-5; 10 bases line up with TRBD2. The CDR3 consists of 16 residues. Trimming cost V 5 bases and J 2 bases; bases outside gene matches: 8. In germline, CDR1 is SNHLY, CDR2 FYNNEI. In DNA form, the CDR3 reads TGTGCCAGCAGTCGGACTAGCGGAGTATTTCAAGAGACCCAGTACTTC. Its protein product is CASSRTSGVFQETQYF.

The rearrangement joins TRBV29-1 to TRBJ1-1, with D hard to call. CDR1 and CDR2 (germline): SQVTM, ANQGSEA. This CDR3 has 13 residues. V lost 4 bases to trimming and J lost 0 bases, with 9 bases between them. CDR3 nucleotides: TGCAGCGTTGGGAGATCGATGAACACTGAAGCTTTCTTT. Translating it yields CSVGRSMNTEAFF.

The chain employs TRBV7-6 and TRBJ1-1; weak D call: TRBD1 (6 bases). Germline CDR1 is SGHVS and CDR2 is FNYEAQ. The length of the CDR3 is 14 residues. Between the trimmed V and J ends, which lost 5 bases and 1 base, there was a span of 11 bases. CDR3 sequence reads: CASSEGGGNTEAFF. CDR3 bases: TGTGCCAGCAGCGAAGGGGGGGGGAACACTGAAGCTTTCTTT.

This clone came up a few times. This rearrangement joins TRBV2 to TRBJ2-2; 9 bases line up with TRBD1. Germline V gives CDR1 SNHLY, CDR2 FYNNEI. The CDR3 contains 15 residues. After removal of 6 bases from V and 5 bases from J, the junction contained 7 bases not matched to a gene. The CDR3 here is CASSEQGAMTGELFF. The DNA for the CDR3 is TGTGCCAGCAGCGAACAGGGGGCGATGACCGGGGAGCTGTTTTTT.

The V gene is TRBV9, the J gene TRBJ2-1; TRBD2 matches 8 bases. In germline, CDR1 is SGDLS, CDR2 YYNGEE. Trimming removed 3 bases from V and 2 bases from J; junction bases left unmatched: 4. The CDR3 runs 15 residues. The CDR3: CASSASGQTYNEQFF. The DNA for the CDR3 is TGTGCCAGCAGCGCTAGCGGGCAAACCTACAATGAGCAGTTCTTC.

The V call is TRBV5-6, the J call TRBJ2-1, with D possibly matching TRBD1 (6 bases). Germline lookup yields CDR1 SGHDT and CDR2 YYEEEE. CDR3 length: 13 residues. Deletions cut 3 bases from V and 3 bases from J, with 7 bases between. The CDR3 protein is CASSSTGYNEQFF. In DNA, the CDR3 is TGTGCCAGCAGCTCGACAGGCTACAATGAGCAGTTCTTC.

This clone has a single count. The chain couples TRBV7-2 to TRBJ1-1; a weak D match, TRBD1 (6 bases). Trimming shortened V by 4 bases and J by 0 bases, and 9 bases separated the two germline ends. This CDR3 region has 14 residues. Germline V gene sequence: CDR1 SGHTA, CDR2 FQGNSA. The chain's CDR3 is CASSYRDMNTEAFF. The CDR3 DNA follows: TGTGCCAGCAGCTACCGGGACATGAACACTGAAGCTTTCTTT.

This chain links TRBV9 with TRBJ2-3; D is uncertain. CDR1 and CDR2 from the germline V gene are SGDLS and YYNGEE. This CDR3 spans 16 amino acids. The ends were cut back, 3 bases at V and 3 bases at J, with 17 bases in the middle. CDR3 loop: CASSGLDSRLTDTQYF. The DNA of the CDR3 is TGTGCCAGCAGCGGACTCGATAGTAGACTGACAGATACGCAGTATTTT.